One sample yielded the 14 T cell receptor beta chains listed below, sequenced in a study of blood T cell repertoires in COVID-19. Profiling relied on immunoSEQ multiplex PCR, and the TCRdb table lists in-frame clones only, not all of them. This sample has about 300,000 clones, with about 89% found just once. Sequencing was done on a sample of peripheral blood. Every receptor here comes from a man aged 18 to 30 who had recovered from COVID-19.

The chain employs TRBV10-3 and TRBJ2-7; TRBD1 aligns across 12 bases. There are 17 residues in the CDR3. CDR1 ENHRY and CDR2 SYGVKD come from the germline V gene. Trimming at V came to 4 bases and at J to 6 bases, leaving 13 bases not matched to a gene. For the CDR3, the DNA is TGTGCCATCAGTGGAGAGCAGTCCGGGACAGGGGGCACCGAGCAGTACTTC. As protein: CAISGEQSGTGGTEQYF.

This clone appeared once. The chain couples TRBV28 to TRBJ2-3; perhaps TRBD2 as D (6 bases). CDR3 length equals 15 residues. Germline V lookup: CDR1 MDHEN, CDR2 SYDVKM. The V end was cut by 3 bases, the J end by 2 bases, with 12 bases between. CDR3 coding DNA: TGTGCCAGCAGTTTGATCAGGGAGGCCACAGATACGCAGTATTTT. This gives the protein CASSLIREATDTQYF.

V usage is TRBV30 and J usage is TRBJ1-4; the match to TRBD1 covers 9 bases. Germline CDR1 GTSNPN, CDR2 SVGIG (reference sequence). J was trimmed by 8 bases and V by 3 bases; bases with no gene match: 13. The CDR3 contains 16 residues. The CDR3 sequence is CAWSAFGQGQGEKLFF. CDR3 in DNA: TGTGCCTGGAGCGCCTTCGGACAGGGGCAGGGGGAAAAACTGTTTTTT.

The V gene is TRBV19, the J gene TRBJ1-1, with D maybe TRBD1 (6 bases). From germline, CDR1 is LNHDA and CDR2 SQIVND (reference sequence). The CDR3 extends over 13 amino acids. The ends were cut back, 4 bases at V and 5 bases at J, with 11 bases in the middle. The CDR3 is CASSRNRETEAFF. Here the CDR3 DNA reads TGTGCCAGTAGTAGAAACAGGGAAACTGAAGCTTTCTTT.

DNA of the CDR3: TGTGCCAGCAGTGTGGCAGGGGGCTTCTATGAAGCTTTCTTT. Amino acid sequence: CASSVAGGFYEAFF. This chain uses TRBV2 with TRBJ1-1, with 8 bases lining up with TRBD1. The CDR3 has 14 amino acids. V lost 4 bases to trimming and J lost 7 bases; unmatched junction nucleotides: 8. Germline lookup yields CDR1 SNHLY and CDR2 FYNNEI.

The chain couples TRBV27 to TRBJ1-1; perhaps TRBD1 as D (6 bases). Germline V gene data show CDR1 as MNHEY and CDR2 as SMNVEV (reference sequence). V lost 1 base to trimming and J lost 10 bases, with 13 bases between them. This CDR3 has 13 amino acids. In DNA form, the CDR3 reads TGTGCCAGCAGTTTATGGAAGGGGGACCGAGCTTTCTTT. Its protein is CASSLWKGDRAFF.

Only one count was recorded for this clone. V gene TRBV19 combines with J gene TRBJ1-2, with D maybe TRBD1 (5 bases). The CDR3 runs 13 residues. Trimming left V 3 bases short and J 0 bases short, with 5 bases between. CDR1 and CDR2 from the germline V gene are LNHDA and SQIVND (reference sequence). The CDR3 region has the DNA TGTGCCAGTAGTATGACAGCTAACTATGGCTACACCTTC. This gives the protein CASSMTANYGYTF.

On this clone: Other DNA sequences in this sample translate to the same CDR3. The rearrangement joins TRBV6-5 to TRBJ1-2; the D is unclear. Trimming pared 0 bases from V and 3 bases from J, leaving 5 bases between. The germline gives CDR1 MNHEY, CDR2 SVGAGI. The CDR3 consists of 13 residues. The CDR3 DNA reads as TGTGCCAGCAGTTACTCTCTAGACTATGGCTACACCTTC. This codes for CASSYSLDYGYTF.

The CDR3 region is CASSQAGLTSGRRETQYF. The CDR3 nucleotides are TGTGCCAGCAGCCAAGCAGGCCTAACTAGCGGGAGGAGGGAGACCCAGTACTTC. V gene TRBV14 combines with J gene TRBJ2-5; 12 positions match TRBD2. The V segment lost 1 base and the J segment 5 bases; nucleotides outside the gene matches: 11. The germline CDR1 and CDR2 sequences are SGHDN and FVKESK. The CDR3 sequence is 18 residues long.

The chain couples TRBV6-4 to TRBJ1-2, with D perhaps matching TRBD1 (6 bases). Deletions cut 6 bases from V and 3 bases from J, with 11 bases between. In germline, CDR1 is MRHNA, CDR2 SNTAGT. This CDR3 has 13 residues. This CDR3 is CASRPGVDYGYTF. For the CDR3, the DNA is TGTGCCAGCAGACCAGGGGTGGACTATGGCTACACCTTC.

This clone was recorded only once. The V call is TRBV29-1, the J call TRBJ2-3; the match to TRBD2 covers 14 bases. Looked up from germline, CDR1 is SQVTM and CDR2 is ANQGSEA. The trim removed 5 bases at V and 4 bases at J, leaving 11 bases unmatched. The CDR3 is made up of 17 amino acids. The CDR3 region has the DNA TGCAGCGTTCGAGGGACTAGCGGGAGCTCGCCCCCAGATACGCAGTATTTT. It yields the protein CSVRGTSGSSPPDTQYF.

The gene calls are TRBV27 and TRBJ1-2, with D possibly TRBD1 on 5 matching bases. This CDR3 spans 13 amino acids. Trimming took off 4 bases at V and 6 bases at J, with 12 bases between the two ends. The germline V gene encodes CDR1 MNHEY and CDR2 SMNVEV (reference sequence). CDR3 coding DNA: TGTGCCAGCAGTTCGCGACAGACTGATGGCTACACCTTC. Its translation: CASSSRQTDGYTF.

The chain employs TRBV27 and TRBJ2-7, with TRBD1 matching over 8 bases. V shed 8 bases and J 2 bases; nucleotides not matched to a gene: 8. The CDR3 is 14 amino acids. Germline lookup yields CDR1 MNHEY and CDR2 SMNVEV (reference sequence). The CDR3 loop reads CASRPGQAAYEQYF. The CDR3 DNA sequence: TGTGCCAGCCGCCCGGGACAGGCAGCCTACGAGCAGTACTTC.

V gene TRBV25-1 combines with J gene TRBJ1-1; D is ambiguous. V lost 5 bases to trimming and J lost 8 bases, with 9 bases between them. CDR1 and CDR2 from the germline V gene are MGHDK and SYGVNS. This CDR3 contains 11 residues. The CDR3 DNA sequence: TGTGCCAGCAGTCGGGAGTCAGAAGCTTTCTTT. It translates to CASSRESEAFF.